The rows below give T cell receptor beta chains drawn from one sample of a study of cytomegalovirus exposure and HLA in healthy donors. The protocol was immunoSEQ multiplex PCR, while the TCRdb copy is restricted to in-frame clones and leaves out a portion. The sample shows about 100,000 clones, around 75% of them seen only once. The sample taken for sequencing was PBMCs. Receptors were obtained from a woman aged 18 to 35 in good health and CMV-seropositive. CDR3s include the opening cysteine and the closing phenylalanine or tryptophan. The D gene is left open where the match is weak. A clone size is listed for some rows: how often the clone was seen (once, few, many), or a class if it is expanded.

>many|TRBJ2-2|TRBD1|TRBV28
TGTGCCAGCAGTACAGGGGGCCGGGACACCGGGGAGCTGTTTTTT
CASSTGGRDTGELFF
>NA|TRBJ1-3|NA|TRBV19
TGTGCCAGTATCCTCCGGAACACCATATATTTT
CASILRNTIYF
>NA|TRBJ2-3|NA|TRBV9
TGTGCCAGCAGCCCCGGGACTTCTTCCACAGATACGCAGTATTTT
CASSPGTSSTDTQYF
>few|TRBJ1-4|NA|TRBV6-6
TGTGCCAGCAGTTACATGGCAGGGGACGAAAAACTGTTTTTT
CASSYMAGDEKLFF
>NA|TRBJ2-1|NA|TRBV7-2
TGTGCCAGCGCGAGGCGGCCTAGCTCCTACAATGAGCAGTTCTTC
CASARRPSSYNEQFF
>NA|TRBJ2-1|NA|TRBV11-3
TGTGCCAGCAGCTTAGGGTTGAGGGGGGGCGGGAATGAGCAGTTCTTC
CASSLGLRGGGNEQFF
>NA|TRBJ1-2|TRBD1|TRBV19
TGTGCCAGTAAACCACAGGGGGGCGGCTACACCTTC
CASKPQGGGYTF
>once|TRBJ2-1|NA|TRBV4-3
TGCGCCAGCAGCCCAGGGACACCTTCCTACAATGAGCAGTTCTTC
CASSPGTPSYNEQFF
>NA|TRBJ2-7|TRBD2|TRBV11-2
TGTGCCAGCAAGGGACTAACCGGCGAGCAGTACTTC
CASKGLTGEQYF
>NA|TRBJ2-7|NA|TRBV2
TGTGCCAGCAGTGAGTCGGAGGGGCCCTCCTACGAGCAGTACTTC
CASSESEGPSYEQYF
>NA|TRBJ2-2|NA|TRBV19
TGTGCCAGTAGTATAGCCCCGAGGTTAAGAACCGGGGAGCTGTTTTTT
CASSIAPRLRTGELFF
>many|TRBJ2-7|NA|TRBV29-1
TGCAGCGTATCCCAGGGGTCCTACGAGCAGTACTTC
CSVSQGSYEQYF
>NA|TRBJ1-3|TRBD1|TRBV6-5
TGTGCCAGCAGTCGGGACAGCTCTGGAAACACCATATATTTT
CASSRDSSGNTIYF
>NA|TRBJ1-2|NA|TRBV19
TGTGCCAGTAGTACTGACAGACCCACTGGCTACACCTTC
CASSTDRPTGYTF
>NA|TRBJ2-3|NA|TRBV2
TGTGCCAGCAGTCCCGGGGGGCTGGGTACGCAGTATTTT
CASSPGGLGTQYF
>NA|TRBJ2-7|TRBD1|TRBV11-1
TGTGCCAGCAGTGACAGGGTATCCTACGAGCAGTACTTC
CASSDRVSYEQYF
>NA|TRBJ2-7|TRBD1|TRBV27
TGTGCCAGCAGAACTACACAGGGGACCCGCTCCTACGAGCAGTACTTC
CASRTTQGTRSYEQYF
>once|TRBJ1-2|NA|TRBV7-9
TGTGCCAGCAGCTACAAGGGCTACACCTTC
CASSYKGYTF
>NA|TRBJ2-2|TRBD2|TRBV6-5
TGTGCCAGCAGTTACCGGGGAGGGCTGAACACCGGGGAGCTGTTTTTT
CASSYRGGLNTGELFF
>NA|TRBJ1-2|TRBD1|TRBV5-1
TGCGCCAGCAGCTTGGAACAGGGGGGAGTTGGCTACACCTTC
CASSLEQGGVGYTF
>NA|TRBJ2-1|TRBD2|TRBV7-2
TGTGCCAGCAGCCTCGGGACTAGCCAAAATGAGCAGTTCTTC
CASSLGTSQNEQFF
>NA|TRBJ1-2|NA|TRBV6-5
TGTGCCAGCAGTACAGCAAACTATGGCTACACCTTC
CASSTANYGYTF
>NA|TRBJ2-2|NA|TRBV4-3
TGCGCCAGCAGCCAAGAGAAGGGAGGCACCGGGGAGCTGTTTTTT
CASSQEKGGTGELFF
>NA|TRBJ2-7|TRBD1|TRBV28
TGTGCCAGCAGCTTAATCCCAGGGACAGGGGGATCCGAGCAGTACTTC
CASSLIPGTGGSEQYF
>NA|TRBJ2-7|TRBD1|TRBV2
TGTGCCAGCGTCCAGGACAGGGGCCACGAGCAGTACTTC
CASVQDRGHEQYF
>NA|TRBJ2-7|NA|TRBV18
TGTGCCAGCTCACCCGTGCTCCAGGGACATTCCTACGAGCAGTACTTC
CASSPVLQGHSYEQYF
>NA|TRBJ1-5|NA|TRBV25-1
TGTGCCAGCAGTGACACTCCTTTTGGCAATCAGCCCCAGCATTTT
CASSDTPFGNQPQHF
>NA|TRBJ2-3|TRBD2|TRBV28
TGTGCCAGCAGTAGCGGGAGGGCCTGGGATACGCAGTATTTT
CASSSGRAWDTQYF
>NA|TRBJ2-1|TRBD2|TRBV28
TGTGCCAGCAGTCCCCGGCTAGGGGCGGGAGGGCCGTCCAATGAGCAGTTCTTC
CASSPRLGAGGPSNEQFF
>NA|TRBJ1-2|TRBD1|TRBV6-4
TGTGCCAGCAGTACAGGGGGCGATGGCTACACCTTC
CASSTGGDGYTF
>NA|TRBJ1-2|TRBD1|TRBV30
TGTGCCTGGAGTAGACAGGGACGAGGTGGCTACACCTTC
CAWSRQGRGGYTF
>NA|TRBJ1-3|NA|TRBV29-1
TGCAGCGTTAGAGAACCCTCTGGAAACACCATATATTTT
CSVREPSGNTIYF
>NA|TRBJ2-7|NA|TRBV5-1
TGCGCCAGCAGCACAGGGCAAGAGCAGTACTTC
CASSTGQEQYF
>NA|TRBJ2-7|TRBD1|TRBV27
TGTGCCAGCAGTAATGGGGACAGGGTTTCCGAGCAGTACTTC
CASSNGDRVSEQYF
>few|TRBJ2-7|TRBD1|TRBV5-1
TGCGCCAGCAGGTCCGGGACAGGGCGCGACGAGCAGTACTTC
CASRSGTGRDEQYF
>NA|TRBJ2-5|TRBD1|TRBV19
TGTGCCAGTAGTCCCAGACAGGGCGGGCGAGAGACCCAGTACTTC
CASSPRQGGRETQYF
>NA|TRBJ2-7|TRBD2|TRBV6-5
TGTGCCAGCAGTTACAGCGGGAGTGGGTCCTACGAGCAGTACTTC
CASSYSGSGSYEQYF
>once|TRBJ1-2|NA|TRBV11-1
TGTGCCAGCAGCTTAGAAGGGGATGGCTACACCTTC
CASSLEGDGYTF
>once|TRBJ2-7|TRBD1|TRBV19
TGTGCCAGTAGTACGGGACAGACCCACCACGAGCAGTACTTC
CASSTGQTHHEQYF
>few|TRBJ2-1|TRBD2|TRBV27
TGTGCCAGCAGCCCAGCGGGAGACCACAATGAGCAGTTCTTC
CASSPAGDHNEQFF
>NA|TRBJ2-7|NA|TRBV27
TGTGCCAGCAGTTGGACAGCGTTCTCCTACGAGCAGTACTTC
CASSWTAFSYEQYF
>NA|TRBJ1-5|NA|TRBV18
TGTGCCAGCTCACCCTCAACAGGGAGCAATCAGCCCCAGCATTTT
CASSPSTGSNQPQHF
>NA|TRBJ2-7|TRBD2|TRBV27
TGTGCCAGCACTAGCGGGAACCGCTACGAGCAGTACTTC
CASTSGNRYEQYF
>NA|TRBJ2-7|TRBD2|TRBV4-1
TGCGCCAGCAGCCAAGAGAGCGGGAGGGCTAGGCACCAGTACTTC
CASSQESGRARHQYF
>NA|TRBJ1-5|NA|TRBV5-1
TGCGCCAGCAGCTCTTATTATAATCAGCCCCAGCATTTT
CASSSYYNQPQHF
>NA|TRBJ2-7|TRBD1|TRBV30
TGTGCCTGGGGAATGGGGACAGGGAGTGAGCAGTACTTC
CAWGMGTGSEQYF
>NA|TRBJ2-4|NA|TRBV21-1
TGTGCCAGCAGCCGGGGACAAGTAGCCAAAAACATTCAGTACTTC
CASSRGQVAKNIQYF
>few|TRBJ2-2|NA|TRBV4-3
TGCGCCAGCAGCCGAACTACAGGGTTCGTCGGGGAGCTGTTTTTT
CASSRTTGFVGELFF
>once|TRBJ2-2|NA|TRBV6-4
TGTGCCAGCAGTGAAAGAAACCCCACCGGGGAGCTGTTTTTT
CASSERNPTGELFF
>NA|TRBJ2-5|NA|TRBV28
TGTGCCAGCAGTCCGCGACTGGGCAGCGGGGAGACCCAGTACTTC
CASSPRLGSGETQYF
>few|TRBJ2-7|TRBD2|TRBV14
TGTGCCAGCAGCCAATACTCGGCGGGGGTCCACGAGCAGTACTTC
CASSQYSAGVHEQYF